This TCR beta chain appears in the sequencing data of a study of CD8 T cells in Susac syndrome. Study-wide results and limits: A relatively small number of individuals underwent TCR sequencing and HLA analysis.

A note on this clonotype: What it binds is not known.

The CDR3 has 13 residues. The trim removed 6 bases at V and 6 bases at J, leaving 4 bases unmatched. Sequencing of TCR beta was undertaken in CD8+ and CD4+ T cells derived from blood. When the RNA was reverse transcribed, random hexamers were used with an input of roughly 0.45 to 1 ug. TCRdb called the immunoSEQ multiplex PCR reads again in MiXCR, with one record for every CDR3 protein. The profile shows around 130,000 distinct CDR3 sequences, around 91% of them singletons. The V and J genes are TRBV12-3 or TRBV12-4 and TRBJ2-7, with 11 bases fitting TRBD2. Source material: CD8+ T cells from PBMCs. The clonotype originates from a human donor with multiple sclerosis. CDR3 in amino acids: CASRLAGASEQYF. The CDR3 region has the DNA TGTGCCAGCAGACTAGCGGGAGCCTCCGAGCAGTACTTC.